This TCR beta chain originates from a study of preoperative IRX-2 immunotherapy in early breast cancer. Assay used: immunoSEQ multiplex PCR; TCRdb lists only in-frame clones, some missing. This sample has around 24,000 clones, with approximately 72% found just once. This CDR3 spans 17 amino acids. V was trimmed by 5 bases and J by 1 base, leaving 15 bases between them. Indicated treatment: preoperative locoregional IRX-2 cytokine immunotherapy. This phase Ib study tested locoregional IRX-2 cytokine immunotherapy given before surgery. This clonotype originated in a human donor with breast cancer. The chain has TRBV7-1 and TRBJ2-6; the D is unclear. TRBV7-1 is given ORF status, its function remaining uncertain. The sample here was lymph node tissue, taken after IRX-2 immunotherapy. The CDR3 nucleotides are TGTGCCAGCAGCCAAGTGACGATAATATCTGGGGCCAACGTCCTGACTTTC. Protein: CASSQVTIISGANVLTF.